Presented here are 3 T cell receptor beta chains from one specimen sequenced in a study of control samples from healthy donors and cancer patients. The protocol was immunoSEQ multiplex PCR, while the TCRdb copy is restricted to in-frame clones and leaves out a portion. The sample records about 160,000 clones, approximately 96% being singletons. Sequenced material: blood. The receptors come from a middle-aged woman in good health.

As DNA, the CDR3 is TGCGCCAGCAGCCAAGTTGACATCCCCAATCAGCCCCAGCATTTT. Protein sequence: CASSQVDIPNQPQHF. The J gene is TRBJ1-5, the V gene TRBV4-3; D gene uncertain. The CDR3 runs to 15 residues. From germline, CDR1 is LGHNA and CDR2 YSLEER. V was shortened by 1 base and J by 3 bases, with 10 bases between the two germline ends.

V and J are TRBV28 and TRBJ1-5; TRBD1 agrees at 7 bases. Germline CDR1 reads MDHEN; CDR2 reads SYDVKM. V trimming: 6 bases; J trimming: 7 bases; junction bases outside the gene matches: 9. The CDR3 contains 14 residues. The DNA for the CDR3 is TGTGCCAGCAGCCGGACAGGAGACGGGCAGCCCCAGCATTTT. This sequence encodes CASSRTGDGQPQHF.

This chain links TRBV11-2 with TRBJ2-3; TRBD1 matches at 10 bases. This CDR3 is 18 amino acids long. The germline V gene has CDR1 SGHAT and CDR2 FQNNGV. Germline trimming cut 5 bases from V and 4 bases from J; bases unmatched to any gene: 15. DNA for the CDR3: TGTGCCAGCAGCCTAACCGTGGCGGGACAGGGGTTTGCAGATACGCAGTATTTT. It specifies CASSLTVAGQGFADTQYF.